This T cell receptor beta chain comes out of a study of blood T cell repertoires in COVID-19. Study as a whole: The United States, Italy and Spain supplied acute and convalescent COVID-19 samples. Sources were T cells, B-cell-depleted T cells, or PBMCs; the material itself was cDNA or gDNA.

V gave up 8 bases and J gave up 0 bases, with 8 bases separating them. The length of the CDR3 is 13 residues. Germline V gene lookup returns CDR1 KGHSH and CDR2 LQKENI. Sequencing was performed with immunoSEQ multiplex PCR; in TCRdb, only in-frame clones are kept and a portion is missing. The sample shows roughly 480,000 clones, about 88% of them seen only once. It was during active infection that Seattle patients were enrolled and then longitudinally followed. This sequence originates from a man aged 18 to 29 with COVID-19, enrolled during active disease. The chain carries TRBV18 and TRBJ1-3; D is unresolved. The sequenced sample consisted of peripheral blood. CDR3 in amino acids: CASGLDSGNTIYF. DNA of the CDR3: TGTGCCAGCGGACTGGACTCTGGAAACACCATATATTTT.